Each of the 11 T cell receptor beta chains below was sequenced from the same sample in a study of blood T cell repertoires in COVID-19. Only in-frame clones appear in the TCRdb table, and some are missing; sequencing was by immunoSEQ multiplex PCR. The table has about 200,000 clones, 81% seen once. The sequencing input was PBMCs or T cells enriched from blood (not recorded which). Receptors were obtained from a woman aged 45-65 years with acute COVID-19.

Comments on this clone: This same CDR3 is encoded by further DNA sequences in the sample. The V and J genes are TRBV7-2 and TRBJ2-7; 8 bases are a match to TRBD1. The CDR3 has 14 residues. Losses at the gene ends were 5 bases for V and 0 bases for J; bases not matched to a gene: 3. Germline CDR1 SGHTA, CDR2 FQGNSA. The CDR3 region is CASSRDRSSYEQYF. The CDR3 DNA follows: TGTGCCAGCAGCCGGGACAGGAGCTCCTACGAGCAGTACTTC.

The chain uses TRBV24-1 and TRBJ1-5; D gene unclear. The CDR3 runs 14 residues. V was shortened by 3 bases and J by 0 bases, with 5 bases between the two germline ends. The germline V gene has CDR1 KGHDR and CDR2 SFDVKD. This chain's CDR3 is CATSDAVSNQPQHF. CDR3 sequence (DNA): TGTGCCACCAGTGATGCGGTTAGCAATCAGCCCCAGCATTTT.

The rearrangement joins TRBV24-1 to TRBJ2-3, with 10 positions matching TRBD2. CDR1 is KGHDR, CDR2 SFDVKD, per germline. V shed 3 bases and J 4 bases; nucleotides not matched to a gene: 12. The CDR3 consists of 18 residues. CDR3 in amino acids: CATSDTRTSGEISDTQYF. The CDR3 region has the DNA TGTGCCACCAGTGATACGCGGACTAGCGGAGAGATTTCAGATACGCAGTATTTT.

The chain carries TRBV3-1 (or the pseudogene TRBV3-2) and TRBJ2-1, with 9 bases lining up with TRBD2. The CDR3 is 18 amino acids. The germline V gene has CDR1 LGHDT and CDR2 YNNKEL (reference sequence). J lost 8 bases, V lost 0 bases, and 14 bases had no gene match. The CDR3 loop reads CASSQDEASGVRGYEQFF. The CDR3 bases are TGTGCCAGCAGCCAAGATGAGGCTAGCGGGGTGCGGGGGTATGAGCAGTTCTTC.

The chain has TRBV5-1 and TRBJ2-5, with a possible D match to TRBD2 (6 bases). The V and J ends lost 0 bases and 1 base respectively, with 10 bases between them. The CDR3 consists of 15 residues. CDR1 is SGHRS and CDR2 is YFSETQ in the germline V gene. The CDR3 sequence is CASSLARGLQETQYF. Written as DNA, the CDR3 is TGCGCCAGCAGCTTGGCCCGGGGACTCCAAGAGACCCAGTACTTC.

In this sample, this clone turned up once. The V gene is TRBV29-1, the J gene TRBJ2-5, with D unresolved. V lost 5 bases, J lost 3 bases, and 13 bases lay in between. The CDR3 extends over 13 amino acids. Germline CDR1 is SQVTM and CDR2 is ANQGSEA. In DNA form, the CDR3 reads TGCAGCGTTATTCTCCACACAGAAGAGACCCAGTACTTC. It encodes CSVILHTEETQYF.

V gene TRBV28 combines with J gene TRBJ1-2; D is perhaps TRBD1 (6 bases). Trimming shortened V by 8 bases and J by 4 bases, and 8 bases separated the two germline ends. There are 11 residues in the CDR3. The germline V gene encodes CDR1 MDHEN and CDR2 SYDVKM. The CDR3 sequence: CASGTFYGYTF. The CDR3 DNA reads TGTGCCAGCGGGACATTCTATGGCTACACCTTC.

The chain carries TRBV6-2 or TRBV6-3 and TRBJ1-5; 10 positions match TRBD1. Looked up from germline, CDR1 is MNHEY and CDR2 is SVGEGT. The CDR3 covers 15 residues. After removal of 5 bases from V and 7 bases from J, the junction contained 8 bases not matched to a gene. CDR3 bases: TGTGCCAGCAGTGATAGGACAGGGGGATTCCAGCCCCAGCATTTT. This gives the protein CASSDRTGGFQPQHF.

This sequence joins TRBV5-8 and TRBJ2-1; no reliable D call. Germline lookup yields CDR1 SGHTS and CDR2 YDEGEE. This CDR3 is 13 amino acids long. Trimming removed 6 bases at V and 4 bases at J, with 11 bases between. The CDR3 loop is CASIGFPYNEQFF. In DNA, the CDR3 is TGTGCCAGCATCGGTTTCCCTTACAATGAGCAGTTCTTC.

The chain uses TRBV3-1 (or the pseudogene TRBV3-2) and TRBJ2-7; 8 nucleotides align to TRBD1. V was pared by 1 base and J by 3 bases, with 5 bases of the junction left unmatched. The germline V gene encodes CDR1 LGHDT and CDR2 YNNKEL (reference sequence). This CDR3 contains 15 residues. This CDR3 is CASSQGQGTYYEQYF. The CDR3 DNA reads TGTGCCAGCAGCCAAGGACAGGGGACATACTACGAGCAGTACTTC.

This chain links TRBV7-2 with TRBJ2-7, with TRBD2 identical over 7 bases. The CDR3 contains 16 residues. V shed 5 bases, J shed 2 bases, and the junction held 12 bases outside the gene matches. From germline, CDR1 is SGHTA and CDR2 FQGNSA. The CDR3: CASSRGGAGVAYEQYF. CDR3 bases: TGTGCCAGCAGCCGTGGTGGGGCGGGAGTAGCCTACGAGCAGTACTTC.